This passage covers 11 T cell receptor beta chains from one sample sequenced in a study of blood T cell repertoires in COVID-19. Sequencing was performed with immunoSEQ multiplex PCR; in TCRdb, only in-frame clones are kept and a portion is missing. The table records roughly 140,000 clones, about 91% of them present only once. The sequenced sample was peripheral blood. These receptors were obtained from a human donor in a cohort sampled during active COVID-19.

This chain connects TRBV14 to TRBJ2-2; D may be TRBD2 (5 bases). The length of the CDR3 is 14 residues. The ends were cut back, 4 bases at V and 5 bases at J, with 11 bases in the middle. Germline V CDR1 and CDR2: SGHDN, FVKESK. CDR3 sequence: CASSLLGETGELFF. The CDR3 nucleotides are TGTGCCAGCAGCCTACTCGGGGAAACCGGGGAGCTGTTTTTT.

The chain is built from TRBV5-6 and TRBJ2-5; TRBD1 might be the D (6 bases). Looked up from germline, CDR1 is SGHDT and CDR2 is YYEEEE. This CDR3 contains 14 residues. With 0 bases removed from V and 5 bases from J, the gap between germline ends came to 11 bases. CDR3 coding DNA: TGTGCCAGCAGCTTGGCCGGGGACATCGAGACCCAGTACTTC. As protein: CASSLAGDIETQYF. The entire variable domain, with the rest obtained from reference TRBV5-6 and TRBJ2-5, is as follows: DAGVTQSPTHLIKTRGQQVTLRCSPKSGHDTVSWYQQALGQGPQFIFQYYEEEERQRGNFPDRFSGHQFPNYSSELNVNALLLGDSALYLCASSLAGDIETQYFGPGTRLLVL.

This sequence joins TRBV15 and TRBJ1-2, with D tentatively TRBD1 (6 bases). Germline CDR1 LNHNV, CDR2 YYDKDF (reference sequence). V gave up 5 bases and J gave up 6 bases, with 16 bases separating them. The CDR3 spans 14 residues. The CDR3: CATSLRRGIHGYTF. CDR3 DNA sequence: TGTGCCACCAGCCTAAGAAGGGGGATCCATGGCTACACCTTC. The full variable domain, rest sourced from reference TRBV15 and TRBJ1-2, is DAMVIQNPRYQVTQFGKPVTLSCSQTLNHNVMYWYQQKSSQAPKLLFHYYDKDFNNEADTPDNFQSRRPNTSFCFLDIRSPGLGDTAMYLCATSLRRGIHGYTFGSGTRLTVV.

This clone came up once. The chain recombines TRBV5-4 with TRBJ1-1; D unclear. CDR3 length: 13 residues. Germline V lookup: CDR1 SGHNT, CDR2 YYREEE (reference sequence). Trimming cost V 0 bases and J 4 bases, with 7 bases left between them. The CDR3 nucleotides are TGTGCCAGCAGCTTGGTCGCCAGCACTGAAGCTTTCTTT. Translating it yields CASSLVASTEAFF.

CDR3 region: CATLRQGERTDTQYF. DNA for the CDR3: TGTGCCACGTTGAGACAGGGGGAAAGGACAGATACGCAGTATTTT. V usage is TRBV10-3 and J usage is TRBJ2-3; 9 bases match TRBD1. CDR1 ENHRY and CDR2 SYGVKD come from the germline V gene. Unmatched junction bases numbered 11, after V lost 10 bases and J lost 3 bases. CDR3 length equals 15 residues.

This clone was detected only a few times. The chain joins TRBV5-4 to TRBJ1-5; perhaps TRBD1 as D (5 bases). This CDR3 contains 14 residues. The V end lost 0 bases, the J end lost 3 bases, and 7 bases lay between the germline ends. Germline V gives CDR1 SGHNT, CDR2 YYREEE (reference sequence). Written as DNA, the CDR3 is TGTGCCAGCAGCTTGGCAGGGTACAATCAGCCCCAGCATTTT. As protein: CASSLAGYNQPQHF.

V gene TRBV11-3 combines with J gene TRBJ2-1; 12 bases agree with TRBD2. The CDR3 contains 17 residues. With 1 base clipped from V and 4 bases from J, the junction kept 5 bases outside the gene matches. Germline V gives CDR1 SGHNT, CDR2 YENEEA. The CDR3 region is CASSLGTSGAHYNEQFF. In DNA, the CDR3 is TGTGCCAGCAGCTTAGGGACTAGCGGGGCCCATTACAATGAGCAGTTCTTC.

The genes are TRBV4-1 and TRBJ1-5, with 7 positions matching TRBD1. The CDR3 totals 15 residues. Germline-derived CDR1 and CDR2 are MGHRA and YSYEKL. Unmatched junction bases numbered 6, after V lost 5 bases and J lost 2 bases. DNA of the CDR3: TGCGCCAGCAGCTTACAGGGGATTGGCAATCAGCCCCAGCATTTT. Protein: CASSLQGIGNQPQHF.

This clone was observed a few times. The gene calls are TRBV11-2 and TRBJ1-1; TRBD1 aligns across 8 bases. The CDR3 is 14 amino acids. J was trimmed by 5 bases and V by 2 bases; bases with no gene match: 4. Germline CDR1 and CDR2: SGHAT and FQNNGV. The CDR3 DNA is TGTGCCAGCAGCTTATCCAGGGGGCGGACTGAAGCTTTCTTT. Encoded protein: CASSLSRGRTEAFF. The entire variable domain, with the rest obtained from reference TRBV11-2 and TRBJ1-1, is as follows: EAGVAQSPRYKIIEKRQSVAFWCNPISGHATLYWYQQILGQGPKLLIQFQNNGVVDDSQLPKDRFSAERLKGVDSTLKIQPAKLEDSAVYLCASSLSRGRTEAFFGQGTRLTVV.

This clone was detected once. This chain connects TRBV6-5 to TRBJ1-4; D is perhaps TRBD1 (5 bases). From germline, CDR1 is MNHEY and CDR2 SVGAGI. V was trimmed by 2 bases and J by 10 bases, leaving 8 bases between them. The length of the CDR3 is 12 residues. In DNA form, the CDR3 reads TGTGCCAGCAGTTACATTCAGGGAAAACTGTTTTTT. Translated: CASSYIQGKLFF.

The table lists this clone with a count of one. J is TRBJ1-2 and V is TRBV15; perhaps TRBD1 as D (6 bases). Trimming stripped 1 base from V and 3 bases from J, with 12 bases between. The CDR3 totals 15 residues. The germline V gene has CDR1 LNHNV and CDR2 YYDKDF (reference sequence). CDR3 DNA sequence: TGTGCCACCAGCAGAGTTTCACAGGGTGACTATGGCTACACCTTC. Its protein product is CATSRVSQGDYGYTF.